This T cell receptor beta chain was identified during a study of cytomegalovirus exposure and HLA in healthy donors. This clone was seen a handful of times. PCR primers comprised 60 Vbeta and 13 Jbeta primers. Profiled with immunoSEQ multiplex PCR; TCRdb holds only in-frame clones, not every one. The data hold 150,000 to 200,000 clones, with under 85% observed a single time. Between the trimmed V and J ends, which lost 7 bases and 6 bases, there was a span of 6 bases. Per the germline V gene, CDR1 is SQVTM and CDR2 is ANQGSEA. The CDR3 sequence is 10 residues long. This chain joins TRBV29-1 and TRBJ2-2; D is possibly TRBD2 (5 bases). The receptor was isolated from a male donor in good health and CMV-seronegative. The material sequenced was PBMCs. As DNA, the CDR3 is TGCAGCGCCGGGGCCGGGGAGCTGTTTTTT. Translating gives CSAGAGELFF.